These 19 T cell receptor beta chains share one sample of origin, sequenced in a study of shared clonotypes between healthy human individuals. Naive CD8 cells were CD45RO-negative, positively selected for CCR7, excluding terminally differentiated effector memory CD45RA+ cells. Here immunoSEQ multiplex PCR was the method, and the copy in TCRdb shows in-frame clones only, minus some. This sample yields hundreds of thousands of clones, of which 85% to 95% are seen a single time; approximately 0.12% belongs to the top ten. Sequencing was performed on naive CD8+ T cells sorted from blood. The receptors derive from a woman in her thirties in good health.

CDR3 residues: CASSTRDRGAGNTIYF. As DNA, the CDR3 is TGTGCCAGCAGTACCCGGGACAGGGGCGCTGGAAACACCATATATTTT. This rearrangement joins TRBV2 to TRBJ1-3; 10 nucleotides agree with TRBD1. After removal of 5 bases from V and 2 bases from J, the junction contained 6 bases not matched to a gene. Germline CDR1 SNHLY, CDR2 FYNNEI. The CDR3 sequence is 16 residues long. Complete variable domain (other parts from reference TRBV2 and TRBJ1-3): EPEVTQTPSHQVTQMGQEVILRCVPISNHLYFYWYRQILGQKVEFLVSFYNNEISEKSEIFDDQFSVERPDGSNFTLKIRSTKLEDSAMYFCASSTRDRGAGNTIYFGEGSWLTVV.

V and J are TRBV11-2 and TRBJ2-3; a possible D gene is TRBD1 (6 bases). Trimming removed 7 bases at V and 6 bases at J, with 26 bases between. Germline values: CDR1 SGHAT, CDR2 FQNNGV. The CDR3 consists of 17 residues. CDR3 in DNA: TGTGCCAGCACCGCTGGGGGCGGGTTAAGGGGGTCGGATACGCAGTATTTT. Translated: CASTAGGGLRGSDTQYF.

V gene TRBV2 combines with J gene TRBJ2-3, with TRBD2 matching 8 bases. After removal of 5 bases from V and 2 bases from J, the junction contained 6 bases not matched to a gene. The germline V gene has CDR1 SNHLY and CDR2 FYNNEI. This CDR3 has 15 residues. The CDR3 DNA reads TGTGCCAGCAGTTTTCTAGCGGGCTACACAGATACGCAGTATTTT. It is translated as CASSFLAGYTDTQYF. The variable domain in full, completed from reference TRBV2 and TRBJ2-3, reads EPEVTQTPSHQVTQMGQEVILRCVPISNHLYFYWYRQILGQKVEFLVSFYNNEISEKSEIFDDQFSVERPDGSNFTLKIRSTKLEDSAMYFCASSFLAGYTDTQYFGPGTRLTVL.

The chain uses TRBV9 and TRBJ1-3; 7 bases map to TRBD1. Germline V gene lookup returns CDR1 SGDLS and CDR2 YYNGEE. The CDR3 runs to 16 residues. The V gene end was trimmed by 0 bases and the J gene end by 3 bases; junction bases not matched to a gene: 6. This CDR3 reads CASSVGGRGIGNTIYF. The CDR3 bases are TGTGCCAGCAGCGTAGGTGGCAGGGGGATTGGAAACACCATATATTTT.

This clone was seen more than once but under ten times. The chain joins TRBV30 to TRBJ2-2, with no clear D. Trimming stripped 4 bases from V and 3 bases from J, with 6 bases between. The germline V gene encodes CDR1 GTSNPN and CDR2 SVGIG (reference sequence). The CDR3 consists of 12 residues. The DNA of the CDR3 is TGTGCCTGGATTCGGTACACCGGGGAGCTGTTTTTT. Translated, it gives CAWIRYTGELFF.

This clone is a singleton in its sample. The chain carries TRBV6-1 and TRBJ1-5, with D possibly matching TRBD1 (5 bases). The CDR3 has 15 amino acids. Looked up from germline, CDR1 is MNHNS and CDR2 is SASEGT. With 7 bases removed from V and 2 bases from J, the gap between germline ends came to 15 bases. The CDR3 coding sequence is TGTGCCAGCACTTGGGGCCGGGAAGGCAATCAGCCCCAGCATTTT. Its translation is CASTWGREGNQPQHF.

This sequence joins TRBV4-1 and TRBJ2-1; D might be TRBD2 (5 bases). Germline CDR1 reads MGHRA; CDR2 reads YSYEKL. V was shortened by 0 bases and J by 6 bases, with 12 bases between the two germline ends. The CDR3 has 15 amino acids. The CDR3 loop reads CASSQERTLANEQFF. The CDR3 DNA follows: TGCGCCAGCAGCCAAGAAAGGACTCTCGCCAATGAGCAGTTCTTC.

The chain uses TRBV27 and TRBJ2-6; D unclear. Deletions cut 4 bases from V and 3 bases from J, with 13 bases between. CDR3 length: 16 amino acids. Germline lookup yields CDR1 MNHEY and CDR2 SMNVEV (reference sequence). The CDR3 DNA is TGTGCCAGCAGTTATATCGTCCGGATTGGGGCCAACGTCCTGACTTTC. Translating it yields CASSYIVRIGANVLTF. Variable domain in full (rest from reference TRBV27 and TRBJ2-6): EAQVTQNPRYLITVTGKKLTVTCSQNMNHEYMSWYRQDPGLGLRQIYYSMNVEVTDKGDVPEGYKVSRKEKRNFPLILESPSPNQTSLYFCASSYIVRIGANVLTFGAGSRLTVL.

Notes on this clone: At the DNA level, this CDR3 is encoded by other sequences in the same sample as well. The chain couples TRBV27 to TRBJ2-6, with unresolved D. The CDR3 loop spans 16 amino acids. Germline V lookup: CDR1 MNHEY, CDR2 SMNVEV (reference sequence). Trimming cost V 0 bases and J 1 base, with 7 bases left between them. DNA of the CDR3: TGTGCCAGCAGTTTATCGGCCGGGTCTGGGGCCAACGTCCTGACTTTC. Translation: CASSLSAGSGANVLTF.

The chain links TRBV4-1 to TRBJ2-7, with a weak D call TRBD2 (6 bases). Germline V gene data show CDR1 as MGHRA and CDR2 as YSYEKL. Trimming took off 1 base at V and 2 bases at J, with 18 bases between the two ends. This CDR3 has 17 amino acids. The CDR3 bases are TGCGCCAGCAGCCAAGGGGTGGGTAGCGGCATACCCTACGAGCAGTACTTC. It is translated as CASSQGVGSGIPYEQYF.

This clone was found once. This sample includes further DNA sequences coding for the same CDR3. This chain uses TRBV27 with TRBJ2-7, with 9 bases fitting TRBD2. Per the germline V gene, CDR1 is MNHEY and CDR2 is SMNVEV (reference sequence). The CDR3 runs 14 residues. V lost 2 bases and J lost 6; bases outside the gene matches: 5. This chain's CDR3 is CASSLAGGPGEQYF. In nucleotides, the CDR3 is TGTGCCAGCAGTTTAGCGGGAGGGCCCGGCGAGCAGTACTTC.

J is TRBJ2-7 and V is TRBV29-1; D is unresolved. V dropped 4 bases and J dropped 3 bases, with 13 bases sitting between them. The CDR3 has 13 amino acids. Per germline, CDR1 SQVTM and CDR2 ANQGSEA. This CDR3 is CSVGVRMGYEQYF. The CDR3 region has the DNA TGCAGCGTTGGGGTCCGAATGGGCTACGAGCAGTACTTC.

A single count supports this clone. This sample also contains other DNA sequences that code for the same CDR3. V usage is TRBV28 and J usage is TRBJ1-2, with D perhaps matching TRBD1 (6 bases). This CDR3 has 14 amino acids. V gave up 5 bases and J gave up 6 bases, with 16 bases separating them. CDR1 is MDHEN, CDR2 SYDVKM, per germline. Written as DNA, the CDR3 is TGTGCCAGCAGTCTCAGGGGTGGGGGAGATGGCTACACCTTC. As protein: CASSLRGGGDGYTF.

The chain joins TRBV25-1 to TRBJ2-7, with D possibly being TRBD1 or TRBD2 (5 bases each). The CDR3 has 15 amino acids. Germline-derived CDR1 and CDR2 are MGHDK and SYGVNS. V was trimmed by 4 bases and J by 0 bases, leaving 13 bases between them. The CDR3 spells CASSAGTFSSYEQYF. The CDR3 DNA sequence: TGTGCCAGCAGTGCCGGGACCTTCAGCTCCTACGAGCAGTACTTC.

The V gene is TRBV27, the J gene TRBJ2-1; TRBD2 aligns across 12 bases. The trim removed 6 bases at V and 7 bases at J, leaving 7 bases unmatched. The germline CDR1 and CDR2 sequences are MNHEY and SMNVEV (reference sequence). The CDR3 is 15 amino acids. CDR3 loop: CASSTLAGGANEQFF. The CDR3 DNA reads as TGTGCCAGCAGCACACTAGCGGGAGGCGCGAATGAGCAGTTCTTC.

The V call is TRBV7-9, the J call TRBJ1-2; 7 bases fit TRBD1. Germline V gives CDR1 SEHNR, CDR2 FQNEAQ (reference sequence). The CDR3 runs 17 residues. V was pared by 5 bases and J by 3 bases, with 15 bases of the junction left unmatched. CDR3 residues: CASSAHDRAGGYYGYTF. The CDR3 nucleotides are TGTGCCAGCAGCGCCCACGACAGGGCCGGAGGCTACTATGGCTACACCTTC.

This clone came up once. The chain couples TRBV19 to TRBJ2-3; TRBD2 is a possible D gene (6 bases). Deletions cut 5 bases from V and 2 bases from J, with 14 bases between. Germline V gene sequence: CDR1 LNHDA, CDR2 SQIVND (reference sequence). This CDR3 has 15 residues. The CDR3 loop is CASSVYSGLTDTQYF. The CDR3, as DNA: TGTGCCAGTAGTGTTTATAGCGGACTCACAGATACGCAGTATTTT.

The chain has TRBV2 and TRBJ1-1; 11 bases line up with TRBD1. This CDR3 has 15 amino acids. V trimming: 4 bases; J trimming: 5 bases; junction bases outside the gene matches: 6. CDR1 and CDR2 (germline): SNHLY, FYNNEI. CDR3 region: CASSVDRGLLTEAFF. CDR3 nucleotide sequence: TGTGCCAGCAGTGTGGACAGGGGGCTTTTAACTGAAGCTTTCTTT.

The CDR3, as DNA: TGCAGCGTTGTTACAGGGCTAACTAACTATGGCTACACCTTC. The encoded protein is CSVVTGLTNYGYTF. The chain uses TRBV29-1 and TRBJ1-2, with D perhaps matching TRBD1 (6 bases). V lost 4 bases and J lost 0, with 12 bases in between. CDR3 length: 14 residues. Germline CDR1 reads SQVTM; CDR2 reads ANQGSEA.